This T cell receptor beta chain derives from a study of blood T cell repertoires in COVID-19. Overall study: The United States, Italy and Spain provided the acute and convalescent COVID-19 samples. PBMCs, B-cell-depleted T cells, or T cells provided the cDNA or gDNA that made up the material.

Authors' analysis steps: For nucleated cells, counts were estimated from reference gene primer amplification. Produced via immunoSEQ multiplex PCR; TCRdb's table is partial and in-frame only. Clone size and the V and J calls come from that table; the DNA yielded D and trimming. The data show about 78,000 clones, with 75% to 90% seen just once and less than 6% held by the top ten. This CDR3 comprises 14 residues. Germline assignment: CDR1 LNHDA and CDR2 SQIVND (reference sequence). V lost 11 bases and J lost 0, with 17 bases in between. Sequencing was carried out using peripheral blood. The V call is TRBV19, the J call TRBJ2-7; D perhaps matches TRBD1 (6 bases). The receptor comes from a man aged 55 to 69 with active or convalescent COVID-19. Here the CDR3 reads CAPLRGHGSYEQYF. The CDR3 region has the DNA TGTGCCCCTTTGAGGGGACACGGCTCCTACGAGCAGTACTTC.